This TCR beta chain is drawn from a study of cytomegalovirus exposure and HLA in healthy donors. Overall study results and limits: It emerged from a later analysis that several of the most significant clusters appeared to be linked to common viral pathogens. Cytomegalovirus-associated status was assigned to approximately 160 TCR beta chains.

13 Jbeta primers and 60 Vbeta primers were used for the PCR. The table came from immunoSEQ multiplex PCR; TCRdb's copy has only in-frame clones and leaves some out. The sample has fewer than 150,000 clones, over 75% seen once. Germline values: CDR1 SEHNR, CDR2 FQNEAQ (reference sequence). CDR3 length: 12 residues. Of note for this clone: Its antigen is as yet unknown. At one end the junction does not follow the germline gene, possibly because of a read error.

The sequenced sample consisted of PBMCs. The TCR originated in a male donor in good health and CMV-seronegative. The chain carries TRBV7-9 and TRBJ2-1; D remains unclear. CDR3 protein: CSSSPGYNEQFF. The CDR3 DNA follows: TGTTCCAGCAGCCCGGGTTACAATGAGCAGTTCTTC.